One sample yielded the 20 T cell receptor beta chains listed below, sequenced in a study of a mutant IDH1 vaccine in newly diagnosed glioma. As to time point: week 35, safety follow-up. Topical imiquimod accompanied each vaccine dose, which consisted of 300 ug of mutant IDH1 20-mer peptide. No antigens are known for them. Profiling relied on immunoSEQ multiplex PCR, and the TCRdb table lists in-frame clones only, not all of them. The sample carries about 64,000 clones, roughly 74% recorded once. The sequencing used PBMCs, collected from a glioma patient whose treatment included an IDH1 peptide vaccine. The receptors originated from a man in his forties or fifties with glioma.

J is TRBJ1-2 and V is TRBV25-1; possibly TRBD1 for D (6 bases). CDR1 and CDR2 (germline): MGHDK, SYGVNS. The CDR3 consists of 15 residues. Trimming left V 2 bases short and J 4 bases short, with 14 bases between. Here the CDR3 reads CASSEGGGAVYGYTF. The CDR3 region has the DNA TGTGCCAGCAGTGAAGGCGGGGGGGCGGTCTATGGCTACACCTTC.

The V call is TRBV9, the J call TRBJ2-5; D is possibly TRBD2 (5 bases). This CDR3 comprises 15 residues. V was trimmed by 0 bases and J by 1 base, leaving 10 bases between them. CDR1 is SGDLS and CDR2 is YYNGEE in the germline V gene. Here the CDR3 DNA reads TGTGCCAGCAGCGTAGGAGGGAGAAGCCAAGAGACCCAGTACTTC. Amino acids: CASSVGGRSQETQYF. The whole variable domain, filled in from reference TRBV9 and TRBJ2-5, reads DSGVTQTPKHLITATGQRVTLRCSPRSGDLSVYWYQQSLDQGLQFLIQYYNGEERAKGNILERFSAQQFPDLHSELNLSSLELGDSALYFCASSVGGRSQETQYFGPGTRLLVL.

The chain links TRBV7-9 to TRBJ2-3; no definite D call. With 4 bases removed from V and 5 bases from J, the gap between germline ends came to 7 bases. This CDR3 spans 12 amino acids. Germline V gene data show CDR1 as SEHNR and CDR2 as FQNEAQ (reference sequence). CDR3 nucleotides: TGTGCCAGCAGCTCAGCCCTAGATACGCAGTATTTT. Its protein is CASSSALDTQYF.

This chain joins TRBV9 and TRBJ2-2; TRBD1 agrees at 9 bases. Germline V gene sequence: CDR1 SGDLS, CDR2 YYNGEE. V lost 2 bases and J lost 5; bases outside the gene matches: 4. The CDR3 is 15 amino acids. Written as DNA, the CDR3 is TGTGCCAGCAGCGTGGGACAGGGAATAACCGGGGAGCTGTTTTTT. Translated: CASSVGQGITGELFF.

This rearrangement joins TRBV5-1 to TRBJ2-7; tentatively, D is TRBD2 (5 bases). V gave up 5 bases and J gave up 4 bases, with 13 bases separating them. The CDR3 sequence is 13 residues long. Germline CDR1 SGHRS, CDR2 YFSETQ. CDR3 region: CASRASAEYEQYF. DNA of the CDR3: TGCGCCAGCAGAGCATCAGCGGAATACGAGCAGTACTTC.

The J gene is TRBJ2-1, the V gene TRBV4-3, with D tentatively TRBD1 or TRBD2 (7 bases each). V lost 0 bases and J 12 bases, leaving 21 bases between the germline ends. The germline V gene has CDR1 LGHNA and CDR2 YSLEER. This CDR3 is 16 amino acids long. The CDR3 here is CASSQEGGQGGFGQFF. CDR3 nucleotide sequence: TGCGCCAGCAGCCAAGAAGGGGGGCAGGGGGGGTTTGGGCAGTTCTTC.

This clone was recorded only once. CDR3 DNA: TGCGCCAGCAGCTTGGAGGGGGGGACTAATGAAAAACTGTTTTTT. As protein: CASSLEGGTNEKLFF. V usage is TRBV5-1 and J usage is TRBJ1-4; tentatively, D is TRBD1 (6 bases). The V and J ends lost 0 bases and 2 bases respectively, with 8 bases between them. CDR1 is SGHRS, CDR2 YFSETQ, per germline. CDR3 size: 15 residues.

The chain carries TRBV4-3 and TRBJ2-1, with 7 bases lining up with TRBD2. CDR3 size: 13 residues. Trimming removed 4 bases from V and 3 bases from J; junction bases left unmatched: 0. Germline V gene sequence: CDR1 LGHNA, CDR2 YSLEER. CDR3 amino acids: CASSRDYYNEQFF. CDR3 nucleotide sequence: TGCGCCAGCAGCCGGGACTACTACAATGAGCAGTTCTTC.

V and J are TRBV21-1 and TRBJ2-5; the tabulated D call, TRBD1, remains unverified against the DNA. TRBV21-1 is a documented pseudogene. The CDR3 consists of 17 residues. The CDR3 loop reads CASSKGRPDTIKETQYF. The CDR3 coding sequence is TGTGCCAGCAGCAAGGGAAGACCGGACACAATTAAAGAGACCCAGTACTTC.

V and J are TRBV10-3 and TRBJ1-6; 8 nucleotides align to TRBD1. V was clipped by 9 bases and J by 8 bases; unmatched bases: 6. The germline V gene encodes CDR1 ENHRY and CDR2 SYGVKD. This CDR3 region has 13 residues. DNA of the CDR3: TGTGCCATGCGGGACAGGAGGGATTCACCCCTCCACTTT. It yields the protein CAMRDRRDSPLHF.

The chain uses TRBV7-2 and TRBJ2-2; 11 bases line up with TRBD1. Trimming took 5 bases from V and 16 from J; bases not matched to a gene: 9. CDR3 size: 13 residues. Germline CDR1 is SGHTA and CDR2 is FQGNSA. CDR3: CASSRGQGALQFF. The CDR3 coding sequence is TGTGCCAGCAGCCGCGGACAGGGGGCCCTCCAGTTTTTT.

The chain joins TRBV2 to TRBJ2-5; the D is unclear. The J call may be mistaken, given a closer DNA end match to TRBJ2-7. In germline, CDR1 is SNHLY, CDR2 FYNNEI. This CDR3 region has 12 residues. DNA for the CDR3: TGTGCCTCGCTGGCTAGCTCCTACGAGCAGTACTTC. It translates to CASLASSYEQYF.

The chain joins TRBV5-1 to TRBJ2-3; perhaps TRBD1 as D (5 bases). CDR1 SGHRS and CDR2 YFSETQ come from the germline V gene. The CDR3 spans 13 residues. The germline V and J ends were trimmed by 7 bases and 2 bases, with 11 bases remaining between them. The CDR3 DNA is TGCGCCAGCGGTAGGGGCATCACAGATACGCAGTATTTT. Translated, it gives CASGRGITDTQYF.

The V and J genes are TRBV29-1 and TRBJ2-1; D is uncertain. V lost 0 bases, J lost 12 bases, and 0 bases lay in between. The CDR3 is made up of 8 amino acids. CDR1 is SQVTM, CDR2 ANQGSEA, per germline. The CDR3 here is CSVEEQFF. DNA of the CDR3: TGCAGCGTTGAAGAGCAGTTCTTC.

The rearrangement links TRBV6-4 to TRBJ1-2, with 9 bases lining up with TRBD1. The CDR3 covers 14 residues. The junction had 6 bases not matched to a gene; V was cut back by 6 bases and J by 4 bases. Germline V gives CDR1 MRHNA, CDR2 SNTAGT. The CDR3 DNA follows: TGTGCCAGCAGAACTGGACAGGGGACCTATGGCTACACCTTC. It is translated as CASRTGQGTYGYTF.

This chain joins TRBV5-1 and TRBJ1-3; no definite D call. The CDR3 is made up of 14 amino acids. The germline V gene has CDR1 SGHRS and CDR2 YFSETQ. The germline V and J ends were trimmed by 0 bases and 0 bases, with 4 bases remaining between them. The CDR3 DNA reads TGCGCCAGCAGCTTGGGACGCTCTGGAAACACCATATATTTT. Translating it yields CASSLGRSGNTIYF.

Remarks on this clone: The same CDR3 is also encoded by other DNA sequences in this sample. CDR3 residues: CASSPAGNTEAFF. In nucleotides, the CDR3 is TGTGCCAGCTCACCGGCGGGGAACACTGAAGCTTTCTTT. The chain links TRBV18 to TRBJ1-1; D is uncertain. V shed 3 bases and J shed 1 base, with 6 bases lying between them. Germline lookup yields CDR1 KGHSH and CDR2 LQKENI. There are 13 residues in the CDR3.

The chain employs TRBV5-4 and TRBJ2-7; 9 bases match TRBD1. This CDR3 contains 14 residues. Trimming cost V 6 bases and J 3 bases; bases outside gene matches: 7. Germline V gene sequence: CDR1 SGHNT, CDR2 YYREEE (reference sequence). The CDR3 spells CASTHRTGDYEQYF. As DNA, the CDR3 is TGTGCCAGCACCCACCGGACAGGGGACTACGAGCAGTACTTC. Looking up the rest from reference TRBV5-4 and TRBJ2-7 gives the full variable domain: ETGVTQSPTHLIKTRGQQVTLRCSSQSGHNTVSWYQQALGQGPQFIFQYYREEENGRGNFPPRFSGLQFPNYSSELNVNALELDDSALYLCASTHRTGDYEQYFGPGTRLTVT.

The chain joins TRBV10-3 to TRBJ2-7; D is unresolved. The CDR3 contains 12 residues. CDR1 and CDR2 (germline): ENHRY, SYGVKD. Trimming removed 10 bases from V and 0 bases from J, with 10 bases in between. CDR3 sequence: CATRKSSYEQYF. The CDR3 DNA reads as TGTGCCACCAGGAAAAGCTCCTACGAGCAGTACTTC.

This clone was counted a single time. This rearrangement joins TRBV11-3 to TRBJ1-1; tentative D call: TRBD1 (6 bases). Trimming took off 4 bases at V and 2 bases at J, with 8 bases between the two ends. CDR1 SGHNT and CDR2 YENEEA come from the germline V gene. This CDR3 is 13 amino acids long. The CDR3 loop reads CASSWTVNTEAFF. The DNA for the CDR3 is TGTGCCAGCAGCTGGACAGTTAACACTGAAGCTTTCTTT.